One and the same sample provided the 27 T cell receptor beta chains below, sequenced in a study of T-cell memory formation after mild COVID-19. TCRdb processed the 5' RACE reads anew with MiXCR; each CDR3 protein has one entry. The sample has roughly 150,000 distinct CDR3 sequences, 14% seen once. The sequencing sample was made of PBMCs or a T cell subset sorted from them (not recorded which). Every receptor here comes from an adult woman who had mild COVID-19 (a few samples of this study predate the infection). Cell type and time point are not known.

This clonotype was detected ten times or more. This chain links TRBV9 with TRBJ2-1, with TRBD2 identical over 12 bases. The CDR3 spans 16 residues. Trimming at V came to 4 bases and at J to 7 bases, leaving 9 bases not matched to a gene. CDR1 and CDR2 (germline): SGDLS, YYNGEE. CDR3 DNA: TGTGCCAGCAGCTCCCGGACTAGCGGGGTTCGGAATGAGCAGTTCTTC. Translation: CASSSRTSGVRNEQFF. The whole variable domain, filled in from reference TRBV9 and TRBJ2-1, reads DSGVTQTPKHLITATGQRVTLRCSPRSGDLSVYWYQQSLDQGLQFLIQYYNGEERAKGNILERFSAQQFPDLHSELNLSSLELGDSALYFCASSSRTSGVRNEQFFGPGTRLTVL.

This chain connects TRBV4-2 to TRBJ1-1; no firm D call. CDR3 size: 14 residues. Per germline, CDR1 LGHNA and CDR2 YNFKEQ. V was trimmed by 4 bases and J by 1 base, leaving 10 bases between them. For the CDR3, the DNA is TGTGCCAGCAGCCCCATGGTCGAGAACACTGAAGCTTTCTTT. Protein sequence: CASSPMVENTEAFF.

This clonotype was seen a handful of times. The chain joins TRBV6-2 or TRBV6-3 to TRBJ2-5; 8 bases fit TRBD2. Trimming cost V 6 bases and J 0 bases; bases outside gene matches: 3. This CDR3 spans 14 amino acids. CDR1 MNHEY and CDR2 SVGEGT come from the germline V gene. In DNA, the CDR3 is TGTGCCAGCAGCCCACTAGCGGACCAAGAGACCCAGTACTTC. As protein: CASSPLADQETQYF.

This rearrangement joins TRBV7-9 to TRBJ1-1; D ambiguous. Germline V gene lookup returns CDR1 SEHNR and CDR2 FQNEAQ (reference sequence). CDR3 length: 13 amino acids. The germline V and J ends were trimmed by 3 bases and 8 bases, with 13 bases remaining between them. CDR3 in amino acids: CASSFEVTDEAFF. The CDR3 nucleotides read TGTGCCAGCAGCTTCGAGGTCACTGACGAAGCTTTCTTT.

The chain links TRBV10-3 to TRBJ1-1; 8 nucleotides align to TRBD1. J gave up 0 bases and V 3 bases, and 9 bases lay outside the gene matches. The CDR3 is made up of 17 amino acids. CDR1 is ENHRY, CDR2 SYGVKD, per germline. The DNA of the CDR3 is TGTGCCATCAGTGAAAAGCGACAGGGGCCCTTGAACACTGAAGCTTTCTTT. Protein sequence: CAISEKRQGPLNTEAFF.

The rearrangement joins TRBV7-3 to TRBJ2-3, with D possibly matching TRBD1 (6 bases). The CDR3 contains 14 residues. The V end was cut by 5 bases, the J end by 4 bases, with 13 bases between. CDR1 is SGHTA, CDR2 FQGTGA, per germline. CDR3 residues: CASSHTGSADTQYF. CDR3 sequence (DNA): TGTGCCAGCAGCCATACAGGGAGCGCAGATACGCAGTATTTT.

This rearrangement joins TRBV7-6 to TRBJ2-7, with D uncertain. CDR1 is SGHVS and CDR2 is FNYEAQ in the germline V gene. The V and J ends lost 0 bases and 5 bases respectively, with 11 bases between them. The CDR3 runs to 14 residues. CDR3 protein: CASSLASRYDEQYF. In DNA, the CDR3 is TGTGCCAGCAGCTTAGCTTCTAGGTATGACGAGCAGTACTTC.

This clonotype occurred a few times. This chain connects TRBV24-1 to TRBJ2-3; 7 positions match TRBD1. V gave up 6 bases and J gave up 4 bases; unmatched junction bases: 3. The germline CDR1 and CDR2 sequences are KGHDR and SFDVKD. The CDR3 runs 13 residues. The CDR3 bases are TGTGCCACCAGTATAGGGGGCGCAGATACGCAGTATTTT. It is translated as CATSIGGADTQYF.

The rearrangement uses TRBV18 and TRBJ1-1; D is uncertain. CDR1 and CDR2 from the germline V gene are KGHSH and LQKENI. Trimming removed 8 bases at V and 4 bases at J, with 5 bases between. The CDR3 is 10 residues long. The CDR3 is CASTPTEAFF. Here the CDR3 DNA reads TGTGCCAGCACCCCCACTGAAGCTTTCTTT.

This chain links TRBV6-5 with TRBJ2-1; D assignment may be TRBD1 or TRBD2 (5 bases each). The CDR3 runs to 17 residues. Per germline, CDR1 MNHEY and CDR2 SVGAGI. The V end lost 5 bases, the J end lost 4 bases, and 21 bases lay between the germline ends. CDR3 DNA sequence: TGTGCCAGCAGTCCGCTCCGTGGGACGGCTCTTTACAATGAGCAGTTCTTC. This encodes CASSPLRGTALYNEQFF.

This clonotype has a count of ten or more. The V and J genes are TRBV29-1 and TRBJ2-7, with a weak D call TRBD1 (5 bases). With 7 bases removed from V and 3 bases from J, the gap between germline ends came to 19 bases. The CDR3 contains 14 residues. From germline, CDR1 is SQVTM and CDR2 ANQGSEA. CDR3 residues: CSGKGPLGHYEQYF. In DNA form, the CDR3 reads TGCAGCGGAAAGGGCCCGTTGGGGCACTACGAGCAGTACTTC.

The chain is built from TRBV5-1 and TRBJ2-5, with D perhaps matching TRBD1 (5 bases). Looked up from germline, CDR1 is SGHRS and CDR2 is YFSETQ. Trimming stripped 3 bases from V and 5 bases from J, with 17 bases between. This CDR3 has 15 amino acids. The CDR3 DNA is TGCGCCAGCAGCTGGTGGACGGAAAAGGGGGAGACCCAGTACTTC. Residues: CASSWWTEKGETQYF.

This clonotype was counted between two and nine times. The chain combines TRBV7-9 with TRBJ2-3; 10 bases match TRBD2. Germline V CDR1 and CDR2: SEHNR, FQNEAQ (reference sequence). V lost 6 bases and J lost 1; bases outside the gene matches: 7. The CDR3 spans 16 residues. The CDR3 nucleotides are TGTGCCAGCAGTTCGACAGCGGGGGGGCGCACAGATACGCAGTATTTT. It is translated as CASSSTAGGRTDTQYF.

The chain combines TRBV27 with TRBJ2-3, with D possibly TRBD2 on 6 matching bases. This CDR3 comprises 13 residues. V gave up 6 bases and J gave up 4 bases, with 11 bases separating them. The germline gives CDR1 MNHEY, CDR2 SMNVEV (reference sequence). This CDR3 reads CASRSGWPDTQYF. CDR3 DNA: TGTGCCAGCAGGAGCGGGTGGCCAGATACGCAGTATTTT.

This clonotype came up a few times. J is TRBJ2-2 and V is TRBV5-6; unclear D gene. The CDR3 spans 13 residues. V was trimmed by 2 bases and J by 1 base, leaving 3 bases between them. CDR1 and CDR2 from the germline V gene are SGHDT and YYEEEE. CDR3 nucleotides: TGTGCCAGCAGCTTTATGAACACCGGGGAGCTGTTTTTT. This gives the protein CASSFMNTGELFF.

The rearrangement links TRBV4-1 to TRBJ1-2; maybe TRBD1 (5 bases). The CDR3 has 15 residues. The ends were cut back, 4 bases at V and 3 bases at J, with 15 bases in the middle. The germline gives CDR1 MGHRA, CDR2 YSYEKL. CDR3 nucleotide sequence: TGCGCCAGCAGCCGCTCAGCACAGGACTACTATGGCTACACCTTC. Amino acid sequence: CASSRSAQDYYGYTF.

This clonotype has a handful of counts. This chain joins TRBV24-1 and TRBJ2-3, with 7 bases aligning to TRBD1. J was trimmed by 2 bases and V by 2 bases; bases with no gene match: 6. Germline assignment: CDR1 KGHDR and CDR2 SFDVKD. The CDR3 has 16 amino acids. CDR3 bases: TGTGCCACCAGTGATTGGACAGGCCACGACACAGATACGCAGTATTTT. It yields the protein CATSDWTGHDTDTQYF.

This clonotype showed up many times. The chain carries TRBV7-6 and TRBJ1-1; D may be TRBD1 (5 bases). This CDR3 contains 15 residues. The V end lost 5 bases, the J end lost 3 bases, and 16 bases lay between the germline ends. Looked up from germline, CDR1 is SGHVS and CDR2 is FNYEAQ. The CDR3: CASSESGTVDTEAFF. CDR3 in DNA: TGTGCCAGCAGCGAAAGTGGGACGGTGGACACTGAAGCTTTCTTT.

This clonotype was observed a few times. The genes are TRBV7-6 and TRBJ2-7; no clear D. V was cut by 1 base and J by 4 bases, with 8 bases left in between. Germline lookup yields CDR1 SGHVS and CDR2 FNYEAQ. This CDR3 is built from 13 residues. The DNA for the CDR3 is TGTGCCAGCAGCTTAGAGGCTGGTTACGAGCAGTACTTC. Translating it yields CASSLEAGYEQYF.

The V call is TRBV4-1, the J call TRBJ1-4; maybe TRBD1 (5 bases). The CDR3 loop spans 14 amino acids. V gave up 3 bases and J gave up 6 bases, with 11 bases separating them. CDR1 is MGHRA and CDR2 is YSYEKL in the germline V gene. The CDR3 sequence: CASSQAPGDEKLFF. DNA for the CDR3: TGCGCCAGCAGCCAGGCTCCGGGGGATGAAAAACTGTTTTTT.

This clonotype was detected a few times. The chain recombines TRBV7-2 with TRBJ2-5; 9 positions agree with TRBD2. V gave up 1 base and J gave up 3 bases; unmatched junction bases: 9. The CDR3 has 17 residues. The germline gives CDR1 SGHTA, CDR2 FQGNSA. Here the CDR3 DNA reads TGTGCCAGCAGCTTAGTCTCGGGACTAGCTGACGAAGAGACCCAGTACTTC. This gives the protein CASSLVSGLADEETQYF.

The V gene is TRBV2, the J gene TRBJ2-7, with TRBD1 as a possible D gene (6 bases). CDR1 and CDR2 (germline): SNHLY, FYNNEI. This CDR3 contains 10 residues. Trimming took off 4 bases at V and 10 bases at J, with 8 bases between the two ends. This CDR3 reads CASSGQDQYF. In nucleotides, the CDR3 is TGTGCCAGCAGTGGACAGGACCAGTACTTC.

This clonotype was found a few times. The chain links TRBV5-4 to TRBJ2-7; 9 bases agree with TRBD1. Germline values: CDR1 SGHNT, CDR2 YYREEE (reference sequence). J gave up 5 bases and V 0 bases, and 6 bases lay outside the gene matches. The CDR3 consists of 15 residues. CDR3 protein: CASSLAGTGIDEQYF. The DNA for the CDR3 is TGTGCCAGCAGCTTGGCGGGGACAGGGATAGACGAGCAGTACTTC.

This chain connects TRBV12-3 or TRBV12-4 to TRBJ2-5; D unresolved. Trimming pared 6 bases from V and 5 bases from J, leaving 13 bases between. This CDR3 has 13 residues. The CDR3 reads CASSTTYSETQYF. CDR3 nucleotides: TGTGCCAGCAGCACAACGTACTCGGAGACCCAGTACTTC.

This rearrangement joins TRBV9 to TRBJ2-1; possibly TRBD2 for D (6 bases). This CDR3 has 15 residues. Trimming removed 7 bases from V and 2 bases from J, with 16 bases in between. Germline V gene sequence: CDR1 SGDLS, CDR2 YYNGEE. The CDR3 bases are TGTGCCAGCGGCAGAGGGACGGGAGCCTACAATGAGCAGTTCTTC. Encoded protein: CASGRGTGAYNEQFF. Together with reference TRBV9 and TRBJ2-1, the CDR3 gives the full variable domain: DSGVTQTPKHLITATGQRVTLRCSPRSGDLSVYWYQQSLDQGLQFLIQYYNGEERAKGNILERFSAQQFPDLHSELNLSSLELGDSALYFCASGRGTGAYNEQFFGPGTRLTVL.

There are many counts of this clonotype. V gene TRBV6-2 or TRBV6-3 combines with J gene TRBJ2-4; D could derive from TRBD1 or TRBD2 (5 bases each). V lost 8 bases to trimming and J lost 1 base, with 12 bases between them. Germline CDR1 and CDR2: MNHEY and SVGEGT. This CDR3 contains 14 residues. CDR3 residues: CASSWGMAKNIQYF. The CDR3 DNA is TGTGCCAGCTCCTGGGGGATGGCCAAAAACATTCAGTACTTC.

This clonotype was picked up a small number of times. The V and J genes are TRBV9 and TRBJ2-1; D is possibly TRBD1 (7 bases). Germline loops: CDR1 SGDLS, CDR2 YYNGEE. V was cut by 2 bases and J by 4 bases, with 13 bases left in between. The CDR3 has 15 amino acids. The CDR3 nucleotides are TGTGCCAGCAGCGTGGCGGGACAGCCTTACAATGAGCAGTTCTTC. Translation gives CASSVAGQPYNEQFF.